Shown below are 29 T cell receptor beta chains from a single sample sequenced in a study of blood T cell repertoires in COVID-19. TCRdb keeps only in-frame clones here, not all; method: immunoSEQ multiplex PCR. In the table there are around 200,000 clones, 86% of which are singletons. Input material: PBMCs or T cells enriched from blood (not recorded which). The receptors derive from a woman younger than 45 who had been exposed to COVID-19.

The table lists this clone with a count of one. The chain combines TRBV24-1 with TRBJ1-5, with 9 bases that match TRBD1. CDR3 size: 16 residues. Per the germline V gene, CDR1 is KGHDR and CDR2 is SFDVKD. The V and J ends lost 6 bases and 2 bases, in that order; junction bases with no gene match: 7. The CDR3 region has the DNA TGTGCCACCAGTAACTCGGGACAGGGCGGCAATCAGCCCCAGCATTTT. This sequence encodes CATSNSGQGGNQPQHF.

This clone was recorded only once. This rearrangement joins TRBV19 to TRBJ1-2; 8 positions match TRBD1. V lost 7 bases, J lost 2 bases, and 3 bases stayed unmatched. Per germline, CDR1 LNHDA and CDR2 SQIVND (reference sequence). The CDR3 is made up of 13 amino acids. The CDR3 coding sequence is TGTGCCAGTACCACAGGGGGAAACTATGGCTACACCTTC. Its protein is CASTTGGNYGYTF.

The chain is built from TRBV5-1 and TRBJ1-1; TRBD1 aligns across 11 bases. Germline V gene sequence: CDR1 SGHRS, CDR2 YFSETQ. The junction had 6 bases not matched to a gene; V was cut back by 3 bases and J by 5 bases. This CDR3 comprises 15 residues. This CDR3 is CASSYSGTGGTEAFF. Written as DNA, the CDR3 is TGCGCCAGCAGCTATTCCGGGACAGGGGGGACTGAAGCTTTCTTT.

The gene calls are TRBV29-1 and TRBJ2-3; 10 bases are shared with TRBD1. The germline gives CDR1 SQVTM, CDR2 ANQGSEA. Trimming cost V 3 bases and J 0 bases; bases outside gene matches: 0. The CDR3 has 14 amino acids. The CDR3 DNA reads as TGCAGCGTTGAGACAGGGGGCAGCACAGATACGCAGTATTTT. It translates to CSVETGGSTDTQYF.

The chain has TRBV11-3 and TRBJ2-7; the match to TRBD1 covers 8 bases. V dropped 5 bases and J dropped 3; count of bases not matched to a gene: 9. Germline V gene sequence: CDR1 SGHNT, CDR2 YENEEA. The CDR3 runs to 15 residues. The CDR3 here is CASSRMTGDNYEQYF. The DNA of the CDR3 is TGTGCCAGCAGCCGTATGACAGGGGACAACTACGAGCAGTACTTC.

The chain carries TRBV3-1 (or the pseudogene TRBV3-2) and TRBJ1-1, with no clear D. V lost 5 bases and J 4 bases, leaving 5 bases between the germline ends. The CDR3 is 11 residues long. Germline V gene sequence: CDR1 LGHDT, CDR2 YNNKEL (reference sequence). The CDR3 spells CASSSRTEAFF. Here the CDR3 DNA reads TGTGCCAGCAGCTCTCGCACTGAAGCTTTCTTT.

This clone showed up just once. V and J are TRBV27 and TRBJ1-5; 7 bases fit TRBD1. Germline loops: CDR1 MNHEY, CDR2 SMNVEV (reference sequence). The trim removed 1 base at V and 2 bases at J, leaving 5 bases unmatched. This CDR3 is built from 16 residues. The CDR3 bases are TGTGCCAGCAGTTTATGGGCCACAGGGGGCAATCAGCCCCAGCATTTT. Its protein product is CASSLWATGGNQPQHF.

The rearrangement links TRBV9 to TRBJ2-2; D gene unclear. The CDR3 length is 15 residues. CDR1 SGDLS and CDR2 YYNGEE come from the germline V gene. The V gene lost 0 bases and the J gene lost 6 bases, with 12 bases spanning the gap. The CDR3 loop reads CASSVGASTAGELFF. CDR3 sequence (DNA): TGTGCCAGCAGCGTAGGTGCGTCTACCGCCGGGGAGCTGTTTTTT.

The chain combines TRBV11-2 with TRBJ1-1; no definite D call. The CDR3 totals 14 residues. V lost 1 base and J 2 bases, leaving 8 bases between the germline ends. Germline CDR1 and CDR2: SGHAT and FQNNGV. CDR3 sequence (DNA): TGTGCCAGCAGCTTAGTGCACAGCAACACTGAAGCTTTCTTT. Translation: CASSLVHSNTEAFF. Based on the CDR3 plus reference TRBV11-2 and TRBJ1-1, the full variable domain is EAGVAQSPRYKIIEKRQSVAFWCNPISGHATLYWYQQILGQGPKLLIQFQNNGVVDDSQLPKDRFSAERLKGVDSTLKIQPAKLEDSAVYLCASSLVHSNTEAFFGQGTRLTVV.

The CDR3 sequence: CASSEQGPSYGYTF. The DNA of the CDR3 is TGTGCCAGCAGTGAACAGGGGCCTAGCTATGGCTACACCTTC. V is TRBV6-1 and J is TRBJ1-2, with D possibly matching TRBD1 (6 bases). Germline V gene sequence: CDR1 MNHNS, CDR2 SASEGT. Trimming left V 2 bases short and J 4 bases short, with 11 bases between. The CDR3 has 14 residues.

The DNA for the CDR3 is TGCGCCAGCAGCTTTTGGGGGCCCGGACAGTTCTCTGGAAACACCATATATTTT. Amino acid sequence: CASSFWGPGQFSGNTIYF. This chain links TRBV5-1 with TRBJ1-3; D perhaps matches TRBD1 (6 bases). The ends were cut back, 2 bases at V and 0 bases at J, with 18 bases in the middle. Germline assignment: CDR1 SGHRS and CDR2 YFSETQ. There are 18 residues in the CDR3.

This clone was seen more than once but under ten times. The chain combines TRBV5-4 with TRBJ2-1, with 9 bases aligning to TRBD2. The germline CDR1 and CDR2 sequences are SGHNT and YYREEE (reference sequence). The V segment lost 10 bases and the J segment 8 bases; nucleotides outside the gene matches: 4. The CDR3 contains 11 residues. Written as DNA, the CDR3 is TGTGCCGCTAGCGGGATCGATGAGCAGTTCTTC. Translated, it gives CAASGIDEQFF.

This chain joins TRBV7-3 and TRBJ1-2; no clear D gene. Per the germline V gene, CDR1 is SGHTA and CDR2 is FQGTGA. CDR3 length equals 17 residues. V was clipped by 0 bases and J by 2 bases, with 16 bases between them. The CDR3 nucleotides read TGTGCCAGCAGCTTAACGGGCACCCGAATCCCCAACTATGGCTACACCTTC. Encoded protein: CASSLTGTRIPNYGYTF.

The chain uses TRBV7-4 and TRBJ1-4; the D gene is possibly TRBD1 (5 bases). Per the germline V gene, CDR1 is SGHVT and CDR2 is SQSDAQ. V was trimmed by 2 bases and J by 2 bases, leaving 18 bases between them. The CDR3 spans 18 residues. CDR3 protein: CASSLRQAGGITNEKLFF. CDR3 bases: TGTGCCAGCAGCTTACGTCAGGCGGGGGGAATCACTAATGAAAAACTGTTTTTT.

The CDR3 DNA sequence: TGTGCCAGCAGCTTAGATGCGGGGACAGCTGAAGCTTTCTTT. As protein: CASSLDAGTAEAFF. The genes are TRBV7-2 and TRBJ1-1; TRBD1 aligns across 7 bases. With V trimmed by 1 base and J by 6 bases, 5 bases remained unmatched. Germline values: CDR1 SGHTA, CDR2 FQGNSA. CDR3 length: 14 amino acids.

The CDR3 sequence is CASSSLAGADKNIQYF. The CDR3 coding sequence is TGTGCCAGCAGTTCTCTAGCGGGGGCTGACAAAAACATTCAGTACTTC. The chain combines TRBV2 with TRBJ2-4; 10 bases are a match to TRBD2. Germline V gene data show CDR1 as SNHLY and CDR2 as FYNNEI. V shed 5 bases and J 3 bases; nucleotides not matched to a gene: 7. The CDR3 spans 16 residues.

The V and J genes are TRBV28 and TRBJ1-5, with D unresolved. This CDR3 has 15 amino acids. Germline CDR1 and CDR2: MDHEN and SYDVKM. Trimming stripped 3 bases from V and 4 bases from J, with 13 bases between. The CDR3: CASSFLQVLNQPQHF. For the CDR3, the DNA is TGTGCCAGCAGTTTCCTCCAGGTTCTTAATCAGCCCCAGCATTTT.

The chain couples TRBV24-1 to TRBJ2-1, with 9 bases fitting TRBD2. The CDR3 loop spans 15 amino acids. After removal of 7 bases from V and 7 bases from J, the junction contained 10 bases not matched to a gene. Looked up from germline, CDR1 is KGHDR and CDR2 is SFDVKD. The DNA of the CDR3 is TGTGCCACCAGCGGTCTAGCGGGGACGACAAATGAGCAGTTCTTC. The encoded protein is CATSGLAGTTNEQFF.

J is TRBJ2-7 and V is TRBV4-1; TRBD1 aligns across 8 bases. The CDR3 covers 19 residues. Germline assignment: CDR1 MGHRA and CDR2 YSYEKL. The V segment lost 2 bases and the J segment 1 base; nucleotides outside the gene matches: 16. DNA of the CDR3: TGCGCCAGCAGCCAAATCAAATTTTCTGGGACAGGCGCATCCTACGAGCAGTACTTC. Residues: CASSQIKFSGTGASYEQYF.

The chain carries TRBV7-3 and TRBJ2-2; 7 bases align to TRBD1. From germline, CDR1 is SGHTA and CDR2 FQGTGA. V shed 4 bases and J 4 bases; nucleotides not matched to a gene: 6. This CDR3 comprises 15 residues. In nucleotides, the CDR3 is TGTGCCAGCAGCTCTGGACAGGCGGGCACCGGGGAGCTGTTTTTT. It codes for CASSSGQAGTGELFF.

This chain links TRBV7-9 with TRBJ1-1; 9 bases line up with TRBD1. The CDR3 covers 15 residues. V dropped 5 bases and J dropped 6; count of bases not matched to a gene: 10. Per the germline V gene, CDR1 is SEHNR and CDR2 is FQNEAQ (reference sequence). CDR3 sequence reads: CASSPNRGRGAEAFF. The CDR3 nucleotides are TGTGCCAGCAGCCCGAACAGGGGGCGTGGGGCTGAAGCTTTCTTT. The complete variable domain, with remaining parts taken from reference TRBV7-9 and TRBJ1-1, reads DTGVSQNPRHKITKRGQNVTFRCDPISEHNRLYWYRQTLGQGPEFLTYFQNEAQLEKSRLLSDRFSAERPKGSFSTLEIQRTEQGDSAMYLCASSPNRGRGAEAFFGQGTRLTVV.

The CDR3 DNA is TGTGCCAGTAGTATAGAATTGAGCAACACCATATATTTT. Translating gives CASSIELSNTIYF. The genes are TRBV19 and TRBJ1-3; D is ambiguous. Trimming pared 0 bases from V and 7 bases from J, leaving 7 bases between. The CDR3 runs 13 residues. Looked up from germline, CDR1 is LNHDA and CDR2 is SQIVND (reference sequence).

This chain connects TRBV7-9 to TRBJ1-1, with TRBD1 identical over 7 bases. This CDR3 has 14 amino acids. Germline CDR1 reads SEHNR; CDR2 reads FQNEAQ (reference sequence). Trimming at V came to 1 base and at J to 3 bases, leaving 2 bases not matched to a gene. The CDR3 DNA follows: TGTGCCAGCAGCTTAGTCCAGGGGGACACTGAAGCTTTCTTT. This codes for CASSLVQGDTEAFF.

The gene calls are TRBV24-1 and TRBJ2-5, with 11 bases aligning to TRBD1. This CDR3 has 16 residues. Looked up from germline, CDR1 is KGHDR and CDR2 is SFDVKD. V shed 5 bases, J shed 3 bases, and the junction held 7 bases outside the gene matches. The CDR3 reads CATSATVGQGEETQYF. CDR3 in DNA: TGTGCCACCAGTGCGACCGTGGGACAGGGGGAAGAGACCCAGTACTTC.

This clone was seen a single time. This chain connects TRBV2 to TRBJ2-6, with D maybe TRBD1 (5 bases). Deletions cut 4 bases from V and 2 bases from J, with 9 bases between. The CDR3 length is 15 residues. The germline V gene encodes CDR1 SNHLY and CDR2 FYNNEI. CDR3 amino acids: CASSAGRAGANVLTF. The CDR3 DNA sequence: TGTGCCAGCAGTGCCGGCAGGGCTGGGGCCAACGTCCTGACTTTC.

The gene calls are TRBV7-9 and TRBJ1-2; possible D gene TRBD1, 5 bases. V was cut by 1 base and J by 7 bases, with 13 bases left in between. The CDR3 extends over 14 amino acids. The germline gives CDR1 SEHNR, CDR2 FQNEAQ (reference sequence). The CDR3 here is CASSLDEGRGGYTF. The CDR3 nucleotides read TGTGCCAGCAGCTTAGACGAGGGGCGGGGTGGCTACACCTTC.

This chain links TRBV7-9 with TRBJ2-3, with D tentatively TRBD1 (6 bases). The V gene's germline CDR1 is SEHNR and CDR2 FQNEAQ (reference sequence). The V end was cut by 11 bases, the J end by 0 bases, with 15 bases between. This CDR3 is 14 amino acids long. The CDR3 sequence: CAGDTETSTDTQYF. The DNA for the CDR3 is TGTGCCGGGGACACCGAGACTAGCACAGATACGCAGTATTTT. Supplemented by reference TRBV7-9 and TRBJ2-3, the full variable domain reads DTGVSQNPRHKITKRGQNVTFRCDPISEHNRLYWYRQTLGQGPEFLTYFQNEAQLEKSRLLSDRFSAERPKGSFSTLEIQRTEQGDSAMYLCAGDTETSTDTQYFGPGTRLTVL.

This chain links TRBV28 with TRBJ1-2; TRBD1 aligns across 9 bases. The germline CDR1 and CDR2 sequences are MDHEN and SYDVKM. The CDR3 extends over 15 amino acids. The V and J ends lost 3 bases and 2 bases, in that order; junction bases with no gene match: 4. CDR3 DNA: TGTGCCAGCAGTTTCCCCGGGACAGGGAACTATGGCTACACCTTC. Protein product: CASSFPGTGNYGYTF.

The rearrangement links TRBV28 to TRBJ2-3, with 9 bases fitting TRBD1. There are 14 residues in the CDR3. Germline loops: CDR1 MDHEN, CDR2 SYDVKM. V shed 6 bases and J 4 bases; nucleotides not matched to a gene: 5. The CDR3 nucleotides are TGTGCCAGCAGAACAGGGGGCGGACCAGATACGCAGTATTTT. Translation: CASRTGGGPDTQYF.